This T cell receptor beta chain came from a study of HIV-infected patients and healthy controls. In the study overall: All patients had undetectable virus after a further year of therapy, about 70% of the 16 by the second bleed.

V was clipped by 4 bases and J by 0 bases; unmatched bases: 6. The CDR3 is 16 amino acids. CDR1 is MNHEY and CDR2 is SMNVEV in the germline V gene (reference sequence). General study findings and limits: In healthy controls, MAIT alpha CDR3s were common; in HIV+ repertoires, severely depleted. Compared with untreated HIV+ repertoires, healthy controls showed roughly threefold more distinct CDR3s and higher Shannon diversity. HIV-infected patients and controls differed significantly in mean usage of eight alpha and eight beta V genes.

This clonotype has at least ten counts. The antigen is undetermined. Alpha and beta constant-region primers primed reverse transcription of about 500 ng RNA. Each of the alpha and beta chains got its own library through chain-specific third strand synthesis with indices. TCRdb re-analysed the 5' RACE reads in MiXCR, keeping a single row per CDR3 protein. The sample lists about 9,600 distinct CDR3 sequences, around 7% occurring once. Whole blood was used without fractionation, so all unsorted peripheral T cells were included. This TCR derives from an adult with HIV infection. The chain joins TRBV27 to TRBJ2-7; 10 bases match TRBD1. The material sequenced was blood, taken before antiretroviral therapy. The chain's CDR3 is CASSSPGQGVSYEQYF. The CDR3 DNA sequence: TGTGCCAGCAGTTCCCCCGGACAGGGGGTCTCCTACGAGCAGTACTTC.